What follows is one TCR beta chain and its context. Trimming shortened V by 0 bases and J by 4 bases, and 10 bases separated the two germline ends. Germline V gives CDR1 LGHDT, CDR2 YNNKEL (reference sequence). This CDR3 has 16 residues. This sample is part of a study of control samples from healthy donors and cancer patients. This table comes from immunoSEQ multiplex PCR, and its TCRdb copy is limited to in-frame clones, with some not included. The sample carries 70,000 to 85,000 clones, 84% recorded once. The V and J genes are TRBV3-1 (or the pseudogene TRBV3-2) and TRBJ1-6; unclear D gene. This sequence originates from a man aged 60 to 75 with head and neck cancer. Material: PBMCs. As DNA, the CDR3 is TGTGCCAGCAGCCAAGAAGGGAACAGTTATAATTCACCCCTCCACTTT. Amino acid sequence: CASSQEGNSYNSPLHF.